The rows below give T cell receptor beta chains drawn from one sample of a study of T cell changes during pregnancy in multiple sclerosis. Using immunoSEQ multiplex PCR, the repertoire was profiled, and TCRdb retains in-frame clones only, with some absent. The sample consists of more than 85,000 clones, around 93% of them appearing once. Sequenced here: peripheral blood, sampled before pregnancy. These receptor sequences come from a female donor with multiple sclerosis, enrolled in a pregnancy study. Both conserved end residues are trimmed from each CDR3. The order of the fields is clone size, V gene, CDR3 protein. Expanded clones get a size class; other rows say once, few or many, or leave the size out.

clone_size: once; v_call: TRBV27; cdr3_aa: AIRGLYGNQPQH
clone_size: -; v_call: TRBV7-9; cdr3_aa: ASSLGTEAYEQY
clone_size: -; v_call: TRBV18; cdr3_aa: ASSRPGGYGYT
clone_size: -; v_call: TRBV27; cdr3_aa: ASSGRTGQNEKLF
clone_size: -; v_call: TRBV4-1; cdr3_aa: ASSPTGGSGAETQY
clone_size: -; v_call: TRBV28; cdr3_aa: ASSSSGTPSYEQY
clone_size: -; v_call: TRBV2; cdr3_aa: ASTSPDRGVNEQY
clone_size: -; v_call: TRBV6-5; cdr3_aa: ASSYLAGGKDEQF
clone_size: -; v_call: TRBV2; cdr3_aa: ASSDSLSHNEQF
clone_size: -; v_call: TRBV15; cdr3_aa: ATSTGLAGVTDTQY
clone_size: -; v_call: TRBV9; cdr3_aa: ASSPQGRSGYT
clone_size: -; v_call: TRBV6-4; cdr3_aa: ASSAGGSSYNEQF
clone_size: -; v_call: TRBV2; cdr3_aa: ASSTTGPGYT
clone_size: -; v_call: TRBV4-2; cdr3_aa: ASSLERERTGELF
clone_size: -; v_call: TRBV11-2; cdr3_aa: ASSPRLAGYEQY
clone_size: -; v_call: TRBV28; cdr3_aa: ASSLGQDTDTQY
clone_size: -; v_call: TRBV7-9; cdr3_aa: ASSIRGSALNTEAF
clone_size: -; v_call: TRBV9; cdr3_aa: ASSVVEGYGYT
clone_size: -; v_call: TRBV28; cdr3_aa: ASSSSRRQGGNTIY
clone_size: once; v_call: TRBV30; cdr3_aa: AWSLWTVLETQY
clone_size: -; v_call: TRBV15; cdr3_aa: ATSSLSGSDQH
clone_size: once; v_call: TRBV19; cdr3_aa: ASRRGQNTEAF
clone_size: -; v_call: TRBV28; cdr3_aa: ASSLLGQGAF
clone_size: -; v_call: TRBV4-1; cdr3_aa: ASSQGLAGFGDTQY
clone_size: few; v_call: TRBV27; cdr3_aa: ASSPAGTSDYEQY
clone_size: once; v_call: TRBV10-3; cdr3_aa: AISDSGEMATEAF
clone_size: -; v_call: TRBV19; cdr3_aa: ASSWTSGKTGELF
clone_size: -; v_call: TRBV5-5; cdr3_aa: ASSFSGQGNQPQH
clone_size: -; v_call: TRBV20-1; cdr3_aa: SARAGETQY
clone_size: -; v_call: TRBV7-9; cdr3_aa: ASSLGTGIHEQY
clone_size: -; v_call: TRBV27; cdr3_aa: ASSLQRTGAGEQF
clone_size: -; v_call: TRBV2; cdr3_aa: ASGPGLRNTEAF
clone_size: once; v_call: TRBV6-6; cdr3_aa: ASSYGQGGGYT
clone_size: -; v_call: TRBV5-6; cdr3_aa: ASSFGTGGYEQY
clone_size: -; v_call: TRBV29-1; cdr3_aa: SVVAPHTDTQY
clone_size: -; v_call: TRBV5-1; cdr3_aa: ASSLGLAGGSYNEQF
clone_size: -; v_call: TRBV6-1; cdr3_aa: ASSHTTLNTEAF
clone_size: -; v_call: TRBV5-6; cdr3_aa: ASSLMGLAGTGELF
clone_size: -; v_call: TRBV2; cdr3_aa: ASRGQVEQY
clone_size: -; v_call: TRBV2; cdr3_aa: ASMTGYEQY
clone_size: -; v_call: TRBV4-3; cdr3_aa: ASSHALGFNEQF
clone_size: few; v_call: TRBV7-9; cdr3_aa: ASSGRLAGRYEQY
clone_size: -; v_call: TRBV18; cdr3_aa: ASSPRQGAYEQY
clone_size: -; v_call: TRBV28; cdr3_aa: ASSSGQLYSNQPQH
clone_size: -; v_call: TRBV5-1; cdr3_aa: ASSSGTSGRHEQY
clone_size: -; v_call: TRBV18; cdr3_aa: ASSPGQTNQPQH
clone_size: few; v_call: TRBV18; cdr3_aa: ASSPQGGDTEAF
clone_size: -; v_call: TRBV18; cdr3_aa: ASSPRRDILRSSTEAF
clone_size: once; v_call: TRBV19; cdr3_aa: ASSRQGLSSGANVLT
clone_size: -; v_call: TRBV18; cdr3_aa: ASGGTASYEQY
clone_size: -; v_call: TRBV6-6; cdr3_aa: ASSYRDRRTDTQY
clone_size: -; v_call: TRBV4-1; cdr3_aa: ASSPRLAGGPHNEQF
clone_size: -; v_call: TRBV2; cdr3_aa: ASSEVRTGTYGYT